The sequence of this TCR beta chain was determined in a study of cytomegalovirus exposure and HLA in healthy donors. Study-level background: In an early release, HLA-typed donors contributed approximately 80 million unique TCR sequences. The study's findings and limits: Among CMV-associated TCR beta chains, most appeared HLA-restricted in a later analysis.

Researchers ran the PCR with 60 Vbeta and 13 Jbeta primers. Only in-frame clones appear in the TCRdb table, and some are missing; sequencing was by immunoSEQ multiplex PCR. The sample shows about 150,000 clones, 60% to 80% of them seen only once. The germline V gene has CDR1 SGDLS and CDR2 YYNGEE. Trimming took off 4 bases at V and 8 bases at J, with 13 bases between the two ends. The length of the CDR3 is 13 residues. A remark on this clone: Antigen unknown.

The origin of this receptor is a woman aged 25 to 39 in good health and CMV-seronegative. This sequence joins TRBV9 and TRBJ1-5; the D is unclear. Source material: PBMCs. The CDR3 nucleotides are TGTGCCAGCAGCCTTCGAGGGATTAAGCCCCAGCATTTT. It is translated as CASSLRGIKPQHF.